These 13 T cell receptor beta chains originate from one sample sequenced in a study of T cells after somatic rescue of genetic block. Sequencing was performed with immunoSEQ multiplex PCR; in TCRdb, only in-frame clones are kept and a portion is missing. This sample has tens of thousands of clones, with about 90% found just once. The material sequenced was peripheral blood mononuclear cells (PBMCs). The receptors here all came from a man between 40 and 49 years old.

The rearrangement uses TRBV10-2 and TRBJ1-3; maybe TRBD1 (5 bases). The CDR3 totals 13 residues. Germline CDR1 is WSHSY and CDR2 is SAAADI. V was trimmed by 7 bases and J by 2 bases, leaving 9 bases between them. This CDR3 reads CASMGQAGNTIYF. Written as DNA, the CDR3 is TGCGCCAGCATGGGGCAAGCTGGAAACACCATATATTTT.

A single count supports this clone. The chain is built from TRBV28 and TRBJ2-7, with no clear D. The V end lost 3 bases, the J end lost 5 bases, and 11 bases lay between the germline ends. CDR1 and CDR2 from the germline V gene are MDHEN and SYDVKM. The CDR3 covers 13 residues. CDR3 protein: CASSFMLNDEQYF. The CDR3 DNA reads as TGTGCCAGCAGTTTTATGCTAAACGACGAGCAGTACTTC.

The CDR3 sequence: CASSPIGEGYNEQFF. CDR3 bases: TGTGCCAGCTCCCCTATCGGGGAGGGTTACAATGAGCAGTTCTTC. The V gene is TRBV18, the J gene TRBJ2-1; TRBD2 agrees at 7 bases. CDR1 is KGHSH, CDR2 LQKENI, per germline. The CDR3 totals 15 residues. The V and J ends lost 6 bases and 4 bases, in that order; junction bases with no gene match: 9.

The chain couples TRBV5-1 to TRBJ2-5; weak D call: TRBD1 (6 bases). Trimming stripped 3 bases from V and 5 bases from J, with 14 bases between. Germline V lookup: CDR1 SGHRS, CDR2 YFSETQ. The CDR3 loop spans 14 amino acids. The CDR3 sequence: CASSWGHPQETQYF. CDR3 bases: TGCGCCAGCAGCTGGGGACATCCTCAGGAGACCCAGTACTTC.

In its sample, this clone was seen a few times. The chain recombines TRBV7-2 with TRBJ2-5; 7 bases are shared with TRBD2. The V gene end was trimmed by 1 base and the J gene end by 5 bases; junction bases not matched to a gene: 4. Germline CDR1 and CDR2: SGHTA and FQGNSA. The CDR3 sequence is 14 residues long. The CDR3 bases are TGTGCCAGCAGCTTAGGCAGGGAGGGGGAGACCCAGTACTTC. Translated: CASSLGREGETQYF.

This clone was seen only once. The chain carries TRBV4-2 and TRBJ2-1; 8 positions match TRBD2. In germline, CDR1 is LGHNA, CDR2 YNFKEQ. The J segment lost 7 bases and the V segment lost 3 bases, leaving 8 bases of the junction unmatched. This CDR3 has 15 amino acids. CDR3 bases: TGTGCCAGCAGCCATATAAGCGGGAGTTCAAATGAGCAGTTCTTC. It encodes CASSHISGSSNEQFF.

The chain is built from TRBV25-1 and TRBJ1-4, with D maybe TRBD1 (6 bases). CDR1 and CDR2 (germline): MGHDK, SYGVNS. Trimming took off 3 bases at V and 6 bases at J, with 17 bases between the two ends. The CDR3 length is 16 residues. CDR3 residues: CASSDQAGAADEKLFF. DNA for the CDR3: TGTGCCAGCAGTGATCAAGCGGGGGCTGCAGATGAAAAACTGTTTTTT.

In DNA, the CDR3 is TGCGCCAGCAGCCAAGGGTCGCTAGCGGGATACTCCTACGAGCAGTACTTC. It is translated as CASSQGSLAGYSYEQYF. This chain connects TRBV4-1 to TRBJ2-7; TRBD2 matches 9 bases. Trimming cost V 1 base and J 0 bases; bases outside gene matches: 7. The CDR3 has 17 amino acids. Germline V CDR1 and CDR2: MGHRA, YSYEKL.

V usage is TRBV11-3 and J usage is TRBJ2-3; unclear D gene. Germline CDR1 SGHNT, CDR2 YENEEA. This CDR3 region has 15 residues. The germline V and J ends were trimmed by 1 base and 4 bases, with 12 bases remaining between them. The CDR3 region is CASSLGWLGADTQYF. CDR3 coding DNA: TGTGCCAGCAGCTTAGGCTGGTTGGGTGCAGATACGCAGTATTTT.

This clone occurred a few times. The chain's CDR3 is CASSQETSGGYEQYF. The CDR3 coding sequence is TGTGCCAGCAGCCAAGAAACTAGCGGGGGTTACGAGCAGTACTTC. The rearrangement links TRBV4-2 to TRBJ2-7; 11 bases are a match to TRBD2. This CDR3 has 15 amino acids. V shed 0 bases, J shed 4 bases, and the junction held 2 bases outside the gene matches. The V gene's germline CDR1 is LGHNA and CDR2 YNFKEQ.

This sequence joins TRBV30 and TRBJ1-1; D not resolved. The V gene's germline CDR1 is GTSNPN and CDR2 SVGIG (reference sequence). This CDR3 has 13 amino acids. Trimming pared 2 bases from V and 1 base from J, leaving 8 bases between. This CDR3 reads CAWSPDWNTEAFF. CDR3 coding DNA: TGTGCCTGGAGTCCGGACTGGAACACTGAAGCTTTCTTT.

The chain employs TRBV12-5 and TRBJ1-1, with 9 positions matching TRBD1. The junction had 8 bases not matched to a gene; V was cut back by 2 bases and J by 10 bases. The germline V gene has CDR1 LGHNT and CDR2 FRNRAP. The CDR3 is 14 residues long. Written as DNA, the CDR3 is TGTGCTAGTGGTTTGTCACAGGGGGCGGAGGGAGCTTTCTTT. Amino acids: CASGLSQGAEGAFF.

This chain uses TRBV7-2 with TRBJ1-2; D possibly corresponds to TRBD1 (5 bases). Per germline, CDR1 SGHTA and CDR2 FQGNSA. Trimming removed 5 bases at V and 0 bases at J, with 13 bases between. The CDR3 spans 15 residues. In DNA, the CDR3 is TGTGCCAGCAGCCTAAGGGGCAGCACTAACTATGGCTACACCTTC. Amino acids: CASSLRGSTNYGYTF.